Following are 2 T cell receptor beta chains from one sample sequenced in a study of spatial heterogeneity in lung cancer. Study results and limitations: The study found that expanded intratumoral alpha and beta TCR counts tracked tumor mutation counts.

Noted time point: sample taken at primary tumor resection. In TCRdb, the 5' RACE reads were re-called with MiXCR into one record per CDR3 protein. The table lists around 9,000 distinct CDR3 sequences, over 3.5% of them singletons. No antigen has been identified for these receptors. Sequencing was performed on lung tumor tissue, taken at surgery. Receptor source: a female donor with early-stage non-small cell lung cancer.

This chain links TRBV6-4 with TRBJ2-2; D remains ambiguous. The CDR3 is made up of 13 amino acids. The germline gives CDR1 MRHNA, CDR2 SNTAGT. V was trimmed by 5 bases and J by 4 bases, leaving 8 bases between them. The CDR3, as DNA: TGTGCCAGCAGTCATGACTCCACCGGGGAGCTGTTTTTT. The encoded protein is CASSHDSTGELFF.

This clonotype was seen at least ten times. V and J are TRBV10-3 and TRBJ2-7; TRBD2 agrees at 7 bases. This CDR3 region has 14 residues. Germline V gives CDR1 ENHRY, CDR2 SYGVKD. V gave up 10 bases and J gave up 3 bases; unmatched junction bases: 12. CDR3 residues: CATHGGVQDYEQYF. CDR3 nucleotide sequence: TGTGCCACTCATGGGGGGGTGCAGGACTACGAGCAGTACTTC.